These T cell receptor beta chains were read from a single sample in a study of blood T cell repertoires in COVID-19. Sequencing used immunoSEQ multiplex PCR; TCRdb keeps in-frame clones, though not all of them. The table includes more than 150,000 clones, around 79% detected once. Source material: peripheral blood. These receptors all stem from a woman in her sixties or seventies with acute or convalescent COVID-19. Both conserved end residues are part of each CDR3. The order of the fields is clone size, D gene, V gene, J gene, CDR3 DNA, CDR3 protein. A D gene is named only where the DNA matches it firmly. A clone size is listed for some rows: how often the clone was seen (once, few, many), or a class if it is expanded.

>.|TRBD2|TRBV19|TRBJ2-5
TGTGCCAGTGGGCCTAGCGGGAGTGGTGAGACCCAGTACTTC
CASGPSGSGETQYF
>few|.|TRBV14|TRBJ1-1
TGTGCCAGCAGCGTCCAGGGAATGAACACTGAAGCTTTCTTT
CASSVQGMNTEAFF
>.|.|TRBV6-5|TRBJ2-7
TGTGCCAGCAGGCGGATAGGCGTCCCCTACGAGCAGTACTTC
CASRRIGVPYEQYF
>.|TRBD1|TRBV5-6|TRBJ1-1
TGTGCCAGCAGCCCGACAGGGGGCAGGATAAAATCTCAAGCTTTCTTT
CASSPTGGRIKSQAFF
>.|.|TRBV19|TRBJ2-7
TGTGCCAGTAGTGGGACGGGAGTCAGCTCCTACGAGCAGTACTTC
CASSGTGVSSYEQYF
>.|TRBD2|TRBV6-2/TRBV6-3|TRBJ2-1
TGTGCCAGCAGTTACCCGAGAACCCAGTCGACTAGCGGGAGCTCCTACAATGAGCAGTTCTTC
CASSYPRTQSTSGSSYNEQFF
>.|.|TRBV27|TRBJ1-1
TGTGCCAGCAGCCTATCGGACAGTTTTCGAGCTTTCTTT
CASSLSDSFRAFF
>.|.|TRBV6-5|TRBJ1-2
TGTGCCAGCAGTTATAACAGGGACAAAGCTAACTATGGCTACACCTTC
CASSYNRDKANYGYTF
>.|.|TRBV19|TRBJ2-7
TGTGCCAGTAGGGCGGAGGGGCAGCAGTACTTC
CASRAEGQQYF
>few|.|TRBV19|TRBJ1-1
TGTGCCAGTAGTATAGAGGCTATGGGCAGAACTGAAGCTTTCTTT
CASSIEAMGRTEAFF
>few|TRBD1|TRBV2|TRBJ1-1
TGTGCCAGCAGTGAATCCAGGGGGATCACTGAAGCTTTCTTT
CASSESRGITEAFF
>.|.|TRBV5-1|TRBJ1-2
TGCGCCAGCAGCCTGGAAACAGGGATTTGGGATGGCTACACCTTC
CASSLETGIWDGYTF
>.|.|TRBV30|TRBJ1-1
TGTGCCTGGAGTGTAGGCGAGGGGAGGAGAGCTTTCTTT
CAWSVGEGRRAFF
>.|TRBD1|TRBV6-5|TRBJ2-7
TGTGCCAGCAGCTGGGACAGTAGACCCTACGAGCAGTACTTC
CASSWDSRPYEQYF
>once|.|TRBV18|TRBJ2-2
TGTGCCAGCTCACCACCGTTAGGAGTCCAGAACACCGGGGAGCTGTTTTTT
CASSPPLGVQNTGELFF
>.|TRBD1|TRBV7-8|TRBJ1-4
TGTGCCAGCAGCTACAGGGGGGGGTTTGCAACTAATGAAAAACTGTTTTTT
CASSYRGGFATNEKLFF
>few|.|TRBV5-1|TRBJ2-1
TGCGCCAGCAGCTTCGATTTCACTAGTTATGAGCAGTTCTTC
CASSFDFTSYEQFF
>.|TRBD1|TRBV4-2|TRBJ2-7
TGTGCCAGCAGCCAATGGACAGGGGCCAACGAGCAGTACTTC
CASSQWTGANEQYF
>.|.|TRBV19|TRBJ1-5
TGTGCCAGTAGAGCCCGAATGGAGCCCCAGCATTTT
CASRARMEPQHF
>.|.|TRBV2|TRBJ2-7
TGTGCCAGCAGTGAAGGGACAGCCGTCTACGAGCAGTACTTC
CASSEGTAVYEQYF
>.|TRBD2|TRBV9|TRBJ2-2
TGTGCCAGCAGCGGGGCTAGCGGGAGTATCGGGGAGCTGTTTTTT
CASSGASGSIGELFF
>.|TRBD2|TRBV19|TRBJ2-3
TGTGCCAGTAGTATAGTTTGGACTAGCGGCCCCGAAGGTACGCAGTATTTT
CASSIVWTSGPEGTQYF
>.|.|TRBV19|TRBJ2-1
TGTGCCAGTAGTATATCGACGATGGGGCACAATGAGCAGTTCTTC
CASSISTMGHNEQFF
>.|.|TRBV28|TRBJ1-5
TGTGCCAGCAGTGGCGGACTGGAGAATCAGCCCCAGCATTTT
CASSGGLENQPQHF
>.|.|TRBV3-1/TRBV3-2|TRBJ1-1
TGTGCCAGCAGCCCTAAGGGCCCGGGGATGAACACTGAAGCTTTCTTT
CASSPKGPGMNTEAFF
>.|.|TRBV7-9|TRBJ2-7
TGTGCCAGCAGCCAGTCTCAGGGATTATCGGGCGAGCAGTACTTC
CASSQSQGLSGEQYF
>.|.|TRBV30|TRBJ2-2
TGTGCCTGGAGTACCCCCGGAGGGCTGGAGGAGCTGTTTTTT
CAWSTPGGLEELFF
>.|TRBD2|TRBV5-4|TRBJ2-7
TGTGCCAGCAGCTTGGATAGCGGGAGGGCCTTCGAGCAGTACTTC
CASSLDSGRAFEQYF
>.|.|TRBV6-6|TRBJ2-7
TGTGCCAGCAGTTTGGGCGGGAAACCTTACGAGCAGTACTTC
CASSLGGKPYEQYF
>.|TRBD1|TRBV30|TRBJ1-5
TGTGCCTGGAGACAGGGGGCACGGCAGCCCCAGCATTTT
CAWRQGARQPQHF
>.|TRBD2|TRBV5-1|TRBJ2-1
TGCGCCAGCAGCTTGGTTTCTAGCGGGGTAGGGGATGAGCAGTTCTTC
CASSLVSSGVGDEQFF
>few|.|TRBV13|TRBJ1-1
TGTGCCAGCAGCTTAGTCAATGAAGCTTTCTTT
CASSLVNEAFF
>.|TRBD2|TRBV7-3|TRBJ2-3
TGTGCCAGCAGCTATCGACTAGCGGGATATGATACGCAGTATTTT
CASSYRLAGYDTQYF
>.|.|TRBV10-3|TRBJ2-2
TGTGCCATCAGTGCGGGAGCGGGCACCGGGGAGCTGTTTTTT
CAISAGAGTGELFF
>.|TRBD1|TRBV29-1|TRBJ1-1
TGCAGCGTTGGGAGGGGGCGGGATGAAGCTTTCTTT
CSVGRGRDEAFF
>.|TRBD1|TRBV19|TRBJ1-5
TGTGCCAGTAGCATTACAGGGGGAGGAGAACAGCCCCAGCATTTT
CASSITGGGEQPQHF
>.|.|TRBV7-2|TRBJ2-6
TGTGCCAGCAGCAAGGACAGCTCTGGGGCCAACGTCCTGACTTTC
CASSKDSSGANVLTF
>.|TRBD1|TRBV7-6|TRBJ2-1
TGTGCCAGCAGCTTAGAATTAAGGACAGGGGGCAATGAGCAGTTCTTC
CASSLELRTGGNEQFF
>.|.|TRBV5-1|TRBJ1-1
TGCGCCAGCAGCTTCCCTCCAGGGAACACTGAAGCTTTCTTT
CASSFPPGNTEAFF
>.|.|TRBV6-5|TRBJ2-7
TGTGCCAGCAGTCGTAAACAGGGAAGGTACGAGCAGTACTTC
CASSRKQGRYEQYF
>.|TRBD1|TRBV30|TRBJ1-4
TGTGCCTGGAGCTCGAGGGGGCTGGCTAATGAAAAACTGTTTTTT
CAWSSRGLANEKLFF
>once|TRBD2|TRBV7-9|TRBJ2-5
TGTGCCAGCAGCTCAACTAGCGGCGAAGAGACCCAGTACTTC
CASSSTSGEETQYF
>.|TRBD1|TRBV27|TRBJ2-5
TGTGCCAGCCTCGCCTCCCGGGACAGGGGAGAGACCCAGTACTTC
CASLASRDRGETQYF
>.|TRBD1|TRBV5-4|TRBJ2-5
TGTGCCAGCAGCTTGGTGGGCAGGGGGCGGGAAGAGACCCAGTACTTC
CASSLVGRGREETQYF
>.|TRBD2|TRBV5-6|TRBJ2-1
TGTGCCAGCAGCTATACTAGCGGTTACGTGTACAATGAGCAGTTCTTC
CASSYTSGYVYNEQFF
>.|.|TRBV7-8|TRBJ1-5
TGTGCCAGCAGCTTAGTGGGGGCCGAGGGGCAGCCCCAGCATTTT
CASSLVGAEGQPQHF
>many|.|TRBV12-5|TRBJ2-1
TGTGCTAGTGGTTTGACCCGGACTGGTCATGAGCAGTTCTTC
CASGLTRTGHEQFF
>.|TRBD2|TRBV30|TRBJ2-3
TGTGCCTGGAGTGGCGTCCTAGCGGGAGCGGGAGATACGCAGTATTTT
CAWSGVLAGAGDTQYF
>few|.|TRBV6-2/TRBV6-3|TRBJ1-5
TGTGCCAGCAGTTACAATACAGGTAGCAATCAGCCCCAGCATTTT
CASSYNTGSNQPQHF
>.|.|TRBV5-1|TRBJ2-2
TGCGCCAGCAGCTTGGGCGTGGGGCCTTTGAGCACCGGGGAGCTGTTTTTT
CASSLGVGPLSTGELFF
>.|.|TRBV7-2|TRBJ2-7
TGTGCCAGCAGCTTAGAGAGATCCGACGAGCAGTACTTC
CASSLERSDEQYF
>.|TRBD2|TRBV2|TRBJ2-1
TGTGCCAGCAGTGAACGCGGGAGCTCCTACAATGAGCAGTTCTTC
CASSERGSSYNEQFF
>.|.|TRBV29-1|TRBJ2-7
TGCAGCGTTGCCCCAGGGGCGTCCTCCTACGAGCAGTACTTC
CSVAPGASSYEQYF